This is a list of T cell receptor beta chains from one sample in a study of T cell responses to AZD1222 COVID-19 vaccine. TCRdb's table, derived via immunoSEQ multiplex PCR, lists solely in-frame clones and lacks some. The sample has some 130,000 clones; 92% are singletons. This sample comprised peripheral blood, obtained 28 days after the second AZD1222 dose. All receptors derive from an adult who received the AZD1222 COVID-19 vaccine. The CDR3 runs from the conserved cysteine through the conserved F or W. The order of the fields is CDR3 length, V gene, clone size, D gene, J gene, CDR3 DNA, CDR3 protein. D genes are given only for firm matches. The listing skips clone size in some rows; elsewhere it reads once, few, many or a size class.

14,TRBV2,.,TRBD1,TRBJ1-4,TGTGCCAGCAGTGGACAGGGCGAAGGGGAAAAACTGTTTTTT,CASSGQGEGEKLFF
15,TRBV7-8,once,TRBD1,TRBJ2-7,TGTGCCAGCAGCTTAGCACAGGGGGCGATCTACGAGCAGTACTTC,CASSLAQGAIYEQYF
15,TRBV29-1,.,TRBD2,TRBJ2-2,TGCAGCGTCGAAAGACTAGCGGGACTAGCCGGGGAGCTGTTTTTT,CSVERLAGLAGELFF
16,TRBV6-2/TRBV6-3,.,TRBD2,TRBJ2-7,TGTGCCAGCAGTGGACTAGCGGGAGGGCCCTTCTACGAGCAGTACTTC,CASSGLAGGPFYEQYF
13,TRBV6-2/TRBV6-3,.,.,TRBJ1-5,TGTGCCAGCAGCCCTGAGGCCCTGCGGCCCCAGCATTTT,CASSPEALRPQHF
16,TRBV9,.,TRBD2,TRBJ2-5,TGTGCCAGCAGCGTAGCTGCTAGCGGGAATCGAGAGACCCAGTACTTC,CASSVAASGNRETQYF
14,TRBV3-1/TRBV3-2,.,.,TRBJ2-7,TGTGCCAGCAGCCTTAAACGGGGATCCTACGAGCAGTACTTC,CASSLKRGSYEQYF
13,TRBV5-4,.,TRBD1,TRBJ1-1,TGTGCCAGCAGCCCGGGACAGCCAACTGAAGCTTTCTTT,CASSPGQPTEAFF
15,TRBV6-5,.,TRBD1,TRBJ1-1,TGTGCCAGCAGGACAAGGACAGGTTTGAACACTGAAGCTTTCTTT,CASRTRTGLNTEAFF
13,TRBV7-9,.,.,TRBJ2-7,TGTGCCACTACTAGGGGGACCTCCTACGAGCAGTACTTC,CATTRGTSYEQYF
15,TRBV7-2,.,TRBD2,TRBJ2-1,TGTGCCAGCAGCTTTAGCGGGAGCCTTTACAATGAGCAGTTCTTC,CASSFSGSLYNEQFF
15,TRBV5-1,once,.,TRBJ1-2,TGCGCCAGCAGCTTGGGGACCGGGACTCTCTATGGCTACACCTTC,CASSLGTGTLYGYTF
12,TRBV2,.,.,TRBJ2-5,TGTGCCAGCAGTGAAGAGAAAGAGACCCAGTACTTC,CASSEEKETQYF
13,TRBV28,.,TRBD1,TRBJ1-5,TGTGCCAGCAGGGGGACAGTAGGACGGCCCCAGCATTTT,CASRGTVGRPQHF
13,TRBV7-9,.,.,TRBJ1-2,TGTGCCAGCAGCTTTAGTCAAGAAGATGGCTACACCTTC,CASSFSQEDGYTF
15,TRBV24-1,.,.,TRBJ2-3,TGTGCCACCAGTAACATCGGTTTGGGGACAGATACGCAGTATTTT,CATSNIGLGTDTQYF
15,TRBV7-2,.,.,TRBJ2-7,TGTGCCAGCAGCTTAGCTGGCGGTGCAACCTACGAGCAGTACTTC,CASSLAGGATYEQYF
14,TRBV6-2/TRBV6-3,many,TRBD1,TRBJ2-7,TGTGCCAGCAGCTTGGGACAGAGCTCCTACGAGCAGTACTTC,CASSLGQSSYEQYF
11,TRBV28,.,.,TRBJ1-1,TGTGCCACAGGGGTGTACACTGAAGCTTTCTTT,CATGVYTEAFF
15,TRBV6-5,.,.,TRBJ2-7,TGTGCCAGCAGTTTAGCGGGGACAGGGACCTACGAGCAGTACTTC,CASSLAGTGTYEQYF
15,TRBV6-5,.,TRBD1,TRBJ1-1,TGTGCCAGCAGTTACTCGCGCACAGGGGCCACTGAAGCTTTCTTT,CASSYSRTGATEAFF
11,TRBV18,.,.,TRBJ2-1,TGTGCCAGCTCACCCGAGACCCTTCCGTTCTTC,CASSPETLPFF
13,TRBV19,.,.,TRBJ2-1,TGTGCCAGTAGTTTCGGGAGCTACAATGAGCAGTTCTTC,CASSFGSYNEQFF
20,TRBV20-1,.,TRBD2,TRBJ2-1,TGCAGTGCTAGTTCAAGCAGGGCCCAAAGACTAGCGGGACGATACAATGAGCAGTTCTTC,CSASSSRAQRLAGRYNEQFF
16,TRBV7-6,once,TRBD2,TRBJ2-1,TGTGCCAGCAGCTCTACTAGCGGGAGCCCCTACAATGAGCAGTTCTTC,CASSSTSGSPYNEQFF
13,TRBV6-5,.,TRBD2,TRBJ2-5,TGTGCCAGCAGTCCCGGGGGGTGGGAGACCCAGTACTTC,CASSPGGWETQYF
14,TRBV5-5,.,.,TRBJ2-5,TGTGCCAGCAGCTTACGGCCGGCAGGAGAGACCCAGTACTTC,CASSLRPAGETQYF
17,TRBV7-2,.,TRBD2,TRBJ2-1,TGTGCCAGCAGCCCAATGGGACTAGCGGGAGGAAACAATGAGCAGTTCTTC,CASSPMGLAGGNNEQFF
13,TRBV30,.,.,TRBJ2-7,TGTGCCTGGAGTGGTCGGCTCGTCTACGAGCAGTACTTC,CAWSGRLVYEQYF
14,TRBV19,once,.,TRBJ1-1,TGTGCCAGTAGTATCGGGGGCCGGGACACTGAAGCTTTCTTT,CASSIGGRDTEAFF
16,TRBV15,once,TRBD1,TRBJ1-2,TGTGCCACCAGCACCCCCAGGGGACAGGGGGACTATGGCTACACCTTC,CATSTPRGQGDYGYTF
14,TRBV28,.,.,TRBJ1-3,TGTGCCAGCAGTCCTCCTGCTATAGGAAACACCATATATTTT,CASSPPAIGNTIYF
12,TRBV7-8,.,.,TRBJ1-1,TGTGCCAGCAGCTTAGTGGCCTGGAAAGCTTTCTTT,CASSLVAWKAFF
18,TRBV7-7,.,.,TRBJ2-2,TGTGCCAGCAGCTTAGATGTAGGCAGCGTAACGAACACCGGGGAGCTGTTTTTT,CASSLDVGSVTNTGELFF
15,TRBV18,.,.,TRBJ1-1,TGTGCCAGCTCACCATGGGGGGAAGGGAACACTGAAGCTTTCTTT,CASSPWGEGNTEAFF
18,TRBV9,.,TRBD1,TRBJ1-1,TGTGCCAGCAGCGTAGCTCTCACGGGAGGGGGCGGAAATCTTGAAGCTTTCTTT,CASSVALTGGGGNLEAFF
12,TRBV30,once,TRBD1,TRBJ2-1,TGTGCCTGGAGGCGGGACAGGGGAGAGAAGTTCTTC,CAWRRDRGEKFF
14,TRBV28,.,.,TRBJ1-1,TGTGCCAGCAGTTTACCAGGGTGGGGCACTGAAGCTTTCTTT,CASSLPGWGTEAFF
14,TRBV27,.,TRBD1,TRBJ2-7,TGTGCCAGCAGATCCGGACAGGGCGGCTACGAGCAGTACTTC,CASRSGQGGYEQYF
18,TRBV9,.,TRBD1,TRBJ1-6,TGTGCCAGCAGCTCCCCCCTCTGCCCCCGGGACAGGGTATCTCCCCTCCACTTT,CASSSPLCPRDRVSPLHF
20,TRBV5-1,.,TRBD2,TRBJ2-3,TGCGCCAGCAGCTTGTCAACGGGAGGCCCTATAGGGCTAGGAACAGATACGCAGTATTTT,CASSLSTGGPIGLGTDTQYF
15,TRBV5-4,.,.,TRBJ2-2,TGTGCCAGCAGCTTGGGTAAACCGGGCACCGGGGAGCTGTTTTTT,CASSLGKPGTGELFF
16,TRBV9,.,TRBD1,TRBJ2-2,TGTGCCAGCAGCGTAGTGGGACAGGGTTTAACCGGGGAGCTGTTTTTT,CASSVVGQGLTGELFF
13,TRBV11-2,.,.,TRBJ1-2,TGTGCCAGCAGCCCAGGGCCCCAGGGTGGCTACACCTTC,CASSPGPQGGYTF
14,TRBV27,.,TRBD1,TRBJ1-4,TGTGCCAGCAGTTTTAGGACAGGTACCGAAAAACTGTTTTTT,CASSFRTGTEKLFF
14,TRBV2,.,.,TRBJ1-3,TGTGCCAGCACAAAGGGCATCTCTGGAAACACCATATATTTT,CASTKGISGNTIYF
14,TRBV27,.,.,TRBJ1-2,TGTGCCAGCAGGGGATCGACAGCTAACTATGGCTACACCTTC,CASRGSTANYGYTF
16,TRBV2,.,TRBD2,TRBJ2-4,TGTGCCAGCAGTGAAGCGGCGGGAGGAGCCAAAAACATTCAGTACTTC,CASSEAAGGAKNIQYF
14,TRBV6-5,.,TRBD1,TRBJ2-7,TGTGCCAGCAGTCTGGACAGGGCCCCCTACGAGCAGTACTTC,CASSLDRAPYEQYF
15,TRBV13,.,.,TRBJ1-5,TGTGCCAGCAGCGTTGGGGTAGGAAGCAATCAGCCCCAGCATTTT,CASSVGVGSNQPQHF
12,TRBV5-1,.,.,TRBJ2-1,TGCGCCAGCAGCTCGGGTGGCGTGGAGCAGTTCTTC,CASSSGGVEQFF
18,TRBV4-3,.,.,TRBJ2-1,TGCGCCAGCAGCCAAGAGGGTTCGGGGGAGAGCTCCTACAATGAGCAGTTCTTC,CASSQEGSGESSYNEQFF
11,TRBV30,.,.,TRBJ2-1,TGTGCCTGGAGGGAGGTCAATGAGCAGTTCTTC,CAWREVNEQFF
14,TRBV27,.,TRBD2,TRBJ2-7,TGTGCCAGCAGTTTGGGCGGGGGGACCTACGAGCAGTACTTC,CASSLGGGTYEQYF
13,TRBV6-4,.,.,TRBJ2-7,TGTGCCAGCCCGACCGGGGAACCTTACGAGCAGTACTTC,CASPTGEPYEQYF
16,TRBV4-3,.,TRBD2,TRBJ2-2,TGCGCCAGCAGCCAAGATCTCCAGCGGGGCACCGGGGAGCTGTTTTTT,CASSQDLQRGTGELFF
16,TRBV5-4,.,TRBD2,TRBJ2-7,TGTGCCAGCAGCATAGCATCCGGGACTAGCATCTACGAGCAGTACTTC,CASSIASGTSIYEQYF
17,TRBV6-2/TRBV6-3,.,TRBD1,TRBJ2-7,TGTGCCAGCAGTTACTTGACAGGGGGCGCGTCCCGCTACGAGCAGTACTTC,CASSYLTGGASRYEQYF
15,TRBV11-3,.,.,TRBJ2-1,TGTGCCAGCAGCTTTTCGGGAGTCGTCCACAATGAGCAGTTCTTC,CASSFSGVVHNEQFF